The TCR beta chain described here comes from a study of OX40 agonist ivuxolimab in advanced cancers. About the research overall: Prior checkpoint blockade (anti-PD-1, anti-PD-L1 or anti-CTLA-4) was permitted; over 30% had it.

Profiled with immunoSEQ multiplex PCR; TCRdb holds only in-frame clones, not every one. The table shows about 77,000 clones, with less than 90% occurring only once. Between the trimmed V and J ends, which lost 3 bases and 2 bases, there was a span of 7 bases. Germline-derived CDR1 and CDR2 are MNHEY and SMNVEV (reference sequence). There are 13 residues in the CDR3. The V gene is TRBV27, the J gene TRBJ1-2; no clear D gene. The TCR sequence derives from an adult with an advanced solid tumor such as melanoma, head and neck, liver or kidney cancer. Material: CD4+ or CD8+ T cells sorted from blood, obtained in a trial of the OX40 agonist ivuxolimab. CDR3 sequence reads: CASSFVGNYGYTF. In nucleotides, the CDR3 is TGTGCCAGCAGTTTTGTCGGAAACTATGGCTACACCTTC.